The clone carrying this TCR beta chain was found a few times. What it binds is unknown. The V end lost 3 bases, the J end lost 1 base, and 13 bases lay between the germline ends. Germline CDR1 reads SQVTM; CDR2 reads ANQGSEA. The CDR3 is 14 residues long. The data originate from a study of T-cell reconstitution after alpha-beta-depleted transplantation in children. Study findings and constraints: Reports say that about two months after transplant, the alpha-beta T cells came out of several hundred graft clones that had expanded.

Researchers prepared the TCRbeta library using unique molecular identifiers, the study reports. TCRdb analysed the PCR reads with MiXCR anew, one entry per CDR3 protein. Of 70,000 to 95,000 distinct CDR3 sequences listed, about a sixth are singletons. The receptor's source is a male patient aged 2-15 years who had a stem cell transplant for acute lymphoblastic leukemia, so the T cells may come from the graft donor. Material: PBMCs, mostly from graft donor cells, obtained 180 days after TCRalphabeta/CD19-depleted stem cell transplant. The chain joins TRBV29-1 to TRBJ2-7; TRBD1 is a possible D gene (6 bases). The CDR3 is CSVDDRKGSYEQYF. The CDR3 bases are TGCAGCGTTGATGACAGGAAGGGATCCTACGAGCAGTACTTC.